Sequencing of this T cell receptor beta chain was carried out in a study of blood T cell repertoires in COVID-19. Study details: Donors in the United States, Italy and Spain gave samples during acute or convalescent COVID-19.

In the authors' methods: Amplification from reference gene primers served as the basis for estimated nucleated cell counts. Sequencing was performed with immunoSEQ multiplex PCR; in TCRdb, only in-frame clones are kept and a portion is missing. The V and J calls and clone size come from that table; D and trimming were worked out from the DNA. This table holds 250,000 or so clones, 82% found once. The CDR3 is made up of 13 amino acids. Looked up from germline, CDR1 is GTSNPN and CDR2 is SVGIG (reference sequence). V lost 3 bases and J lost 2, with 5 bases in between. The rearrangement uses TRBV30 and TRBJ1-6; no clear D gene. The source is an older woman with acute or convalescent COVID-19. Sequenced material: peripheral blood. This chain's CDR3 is CAWSGAYNSPLHF. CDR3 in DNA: TGTGCCTGGAGCGGGGCCTATAATTCACCCCTCCACTTT.